A single sample gave rise to the 13 T cell receptor beta chains below, sequenced in a study of post-analysis software for immune sequencing data. Study-level findings and limits: Five TRBV segments appeared more often in patients than in controls, and TRBV5-6, TRBV5-1 and TRBV20-1 were among these.

Libraries were made from TCR beta cDNA, and they carried unique molecular identifiers. TCRdb re-derived calls from the PCR reads in MiXCR, one entry per CDR3 protein. This table holds over 700,000 distinct CDR3 sequences, around 27% found once. No antigen has been assigned to these receptors. Sequences were obtained from blood. The receptors stem from a girl aged 5-17 years with multiple sclerosis.

This clonotype was found a few times. V is TRBV27 and J is TRBJ2-1; 13 bases are a match to TRBD2. The J segment lost 9 bases and the V segment lost 2 bases, leaving 4 bases of the junction unmatched. The germline CDR1 and CDR2 sequences are MNHEY and SMNVEV (reference sequence). The CDR3 spans 15 residues. CDR3 sequence: CASSLGTSGASEQFF. The CDR3 DNA reads as TGTGCCAGCAGTTTAGGGACTAGCGGGGCTAGTGAGCAGTTCTTC.

This clonotype came up many times. This chain joins TRBV29-1 and TRBJ2-1; D is ambiguous. The CDR3 extends over 11 amino acids. V shed 0 bases and J shed 4 bases, with 1 base lying between them. Looked up from germline, CDR1 is SQVTM and CDR2 is ANQGSEA. CDR3 nucleotide sequence: TGCAGCGTTGAAGATTACAATGAGCAGTTCTTC. Its protein is CSVEDYNEQFF.

This clonotype was counted between two and nine times. V is TRBV10-3 and J is TRBJ2-5; 9 nucleotides agree with TRBD2. The germline V gene has CDR1 ENHRY and CDR2 SYGVKD. This CDR3 comprises 15 residues. The trim removed 3 bases at V and 4 bases at J, leaving 6 bases unmatched. The CDR3 coding sequence is TGTGCCATCAGTGATAGCGGGAGTAAAGGAGAGACCCAGTACTTC. This codes for CAISDSGSKGETQYF.

This clonotype was recorded at least ten times. The chain employs TRBV29-1 and TRBJ2-1; TRBD2 aligns across 7 bases. This CDR3 contains 13 residues. The V segment lost 4 bases and the J segment 4 bases; nucleotides outside the gene matches: 4. Germline values: CDR1 SQVTM, CDR2 ANQGSEA. The CDR3 loop is CSVGASGYNEQFF. The CDR3 region has the DNA TGCAGCGTTGGGGCTAGCGGTTACAATGAGCAGTTCTTC.

The chain carries TRBV7-9 and TRBJ1-4; D is undetermined. V lost 8 bases and J lost 7, with 17 bases in between. Germline-derived CDR1 and CDR2 are SEHNR and FQNEAQ (reference sequence). The CDR3 length is 14 residues. The CDR3 DNA follows: TGTGCCAGCCAGATAGGACTTGAGGGTGAAAAACTGTTTTTT. Its protein is CASQIGLEGEKLFF. Full variable domain (missing parts from reference TRBV7-9 and TRBJ1-4): DTGVSQNPRHKITKRGQNVTFRCDPISEHNRLYWYRQTLGQGPEFLTYFQNEAQLEKSRLLSDRFSAERPKGSFSTLEIQRTEQGDSAMYLCASQIGLEGEKLFFGSGTQLSVL.

This clonotype has more than one count but fewer than ten. This chain uses TRBV4-1 with TRBJ2-1, with TRBD2 matching over 7 bases. Germline loops: CDR1 MGHRA, CDR2 YSYEKL. V shed 7 bases and J 2 bases; nucleotides not matched to a gene: 17. The CDR3 has 18 amino acids. The CDR3 nucleotides read TGCGCCAGCAACCCGATGGCGGGAGTATTTGATGCCTACAATGAGCAGTTCTTC. The encoded protein is CASNPMAGVFDAYNEQFF.

This clonotype came up a few times. This chain joins TRBV6-1 and TRBJ1-5, with 10 bases fitting TRBD1. Per germline, CDR1 MNHNS and CDR2 SASEGT. V trimming: 8 bases; J trimming: 5 bases; junction bases outside the gene matches: 9. The CDR3 sequence is 15 residues long. The CDR3 reads CASERGTGEDQPQHF. In DNA form, the CDR3 reads TGTGCCAGCGAAAGAGGGACAGGGGAAGATCAGCCCCAGCATTTT.

This chain uses TRBV2 with TRBJ2-1; D is possibly TRBD2 (7 bases). CDR3 length equals 13 residues. CDR1 and CDR2 (germline): SNHLY, FYNNEI. V was clipped by 6 bases and J by 10 bases, with 16 bases between them. The DNA of the CDR3 is TGTGCCAGCAGCCAAAGGGGGGGTGGCGAGCAGTTCTTC. This codes for CASSQRGGGEQFF.

The chain joins TRBV2 to TRBJ2-1; D remains ambiguous. The length of the CDR3 is 12 residues. From germline, CDR1 is SNHLY and CDR2 FYNNEI. V gave up 5 bases and J gave up 7 bases, with 9 bases separating them. CDR3 residues: CASSIFLNEQFF. Written as DNA, the CDR3 is TGTGCCAGCAGTATATTTCTGAATGAGCAGTTCTTC.

The chain employs TRBV5-1 and TRBJ1-1, with D perhaps matching TRBD1 (6 bases). Trimming took 3 bases from V and 1 from J, leaving 10 bases between them. This CDR3 has 14 residues. Per germline, CDR1 SGHRS and CDR2 YFSETQ. As DNA, the CDR3 is TGCGCCAGCAGCTCGGGGGCGCAGAACACTGAAGCTTTCTTT. This translates into CASSSGAQNTEAFF.

This chain's CDR3 is CASTSRGDQPQHF. In DNA, the CDR3 is TGTGCCAGCACCTCTCGAGGGGATCAGCCCCAGCATTTT. This chain links TRBV5-6 with TRBJ1-5; possible D gene TRBD1, 5 bases. This CDR3 is built from 13 residues. Germline CDR1 is SGHDT and CDR2 is YYEEEE. Trimming left V 6 bases short and J 5 bases short, with 12 bases between.

This clonotype came up a few times. The chain joins TRBV28 to TRBJ2-1; D gene ambiguous. CDR3 size: 15 residues. The ends were cut back, 2 bases at V and 6 bases at J, with 14 bases in the middle. Germline loops: CDR1 MDHEN, CDR2 SYDVKM. The CDR3 coding sequence is TGTGCCAGCAGTTTAGCTGCCATGATCGGCAATGAGCAGTTCTTC. Protein: CASSLAAMIGNEQFF.

The chain uses TRBV3-1 and TRBJ2-1; 8 bases map to TRBD2. This CDR3 has 15 residues. With 4 bases clipped from V and 8 bases from J, the junction kept 10 bases outside the gene matches. Germline assignment: CDR1 LGHDT and CDR2 YNNKEL (reference sequence). This CDR3 reads CASSLLRGLGDEQFF. The CDR3 DNA sequence: TGTGCCAGCAGCCTCCTTCGGGGACTAGGGGATGAGCAGTTCTTC.